The clone carrying this T cell receptor (beta chain) came up many times. The data are from a study of T cells after yellow fever vaccination. Study-wide context: SMART-Seq v4 Ultra Low Input served to prepare low-cell-number fractions.

Each CDR3 protein is one row after TCRdb ran MiXCR on the 5' RACE reads. The repertoire includes some 500,000 distinct CDR3 sequences, about 13% of them detected once, and over 11% sits in the top ten. This receptor was identified in a man aged 25 to 40 who received the YFV17D yellow fever vaccine. The specimen comprised PBMCs, sampled on the day of the yellow fever booster vaccination.

The CDR3 nucleotides are TGTGCCAGCAGTTACTCGTTCCAGGGAATCTACGAGCAGTACTTC. Protein sequence: CASSYSFQGIYEQYF. The gene calls are TRBV6-5 and TRBJ2-7, with D possibly matching TRBD1 (5 bases). Germline loops: CDR1 MNHEY, CDR2 SVGAGI. The length of the CDR3 is 15 residues. The V end lost 0 bases, the J end lost 3 bases, and 12 bases lay between the germline ends.